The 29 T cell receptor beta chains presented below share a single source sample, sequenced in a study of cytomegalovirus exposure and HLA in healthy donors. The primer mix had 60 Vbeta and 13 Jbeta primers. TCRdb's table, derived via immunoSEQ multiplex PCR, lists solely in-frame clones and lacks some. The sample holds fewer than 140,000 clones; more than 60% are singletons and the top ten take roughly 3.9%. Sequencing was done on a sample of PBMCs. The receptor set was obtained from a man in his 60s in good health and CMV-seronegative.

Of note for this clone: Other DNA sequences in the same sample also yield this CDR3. The CDR3 DNA follows: TGTGCCAGCAGCTCACTAGCGGGGAGCTCCTACAATGAGCAGTTCTTC. It codes for CASSSLAGSSYNEQFF. This chain links TRBV7-3 with TRBJ2-1; the match to TRBD2 covers 10 bases. The CDR3 has 16 residues. V was clipped by 4 bases and J by 0 bases; unmatched bases: 3. Germline-derived CDR1 and CDR2 are SGHTA and FQGTGA.

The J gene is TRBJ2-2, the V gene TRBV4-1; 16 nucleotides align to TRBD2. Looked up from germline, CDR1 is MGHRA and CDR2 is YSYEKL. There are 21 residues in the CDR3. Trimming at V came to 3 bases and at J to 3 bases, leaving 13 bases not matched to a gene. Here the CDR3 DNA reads TGCGCCAGCAGCCAGGCCGGTTCCGGGACTAGCGGGGGGGCCGACACCGGGGAGCTGTTTTTT. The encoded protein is CASSQAGSGTSGGADTGELFF.

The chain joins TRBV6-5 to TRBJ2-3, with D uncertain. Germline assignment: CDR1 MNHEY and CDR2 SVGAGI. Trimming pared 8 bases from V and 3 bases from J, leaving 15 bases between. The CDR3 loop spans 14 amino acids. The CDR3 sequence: CASRTRLGTDTQYF. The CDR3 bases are TGTGCCAGCCGAACTCGACTTGGAACAGATACGCAGTATTTT.

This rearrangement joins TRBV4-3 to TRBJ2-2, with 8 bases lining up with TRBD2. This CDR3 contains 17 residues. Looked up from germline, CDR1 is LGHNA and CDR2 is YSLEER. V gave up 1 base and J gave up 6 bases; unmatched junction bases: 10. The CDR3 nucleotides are TGCGCCAGCAGCCAAGGGACCCCGGGGGGGGAATCCGGGGAGCTGTTTTTT. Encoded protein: CASSQGTPGGESGELFF.

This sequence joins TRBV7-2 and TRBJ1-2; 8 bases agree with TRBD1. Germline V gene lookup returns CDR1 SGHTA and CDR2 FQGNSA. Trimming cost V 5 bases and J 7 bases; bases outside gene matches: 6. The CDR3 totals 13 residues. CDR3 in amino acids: CASSADREGGYTF. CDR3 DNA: TGTGCCAGCAGCGCGGACAGGGAGGGTGGCTACACCTTC.

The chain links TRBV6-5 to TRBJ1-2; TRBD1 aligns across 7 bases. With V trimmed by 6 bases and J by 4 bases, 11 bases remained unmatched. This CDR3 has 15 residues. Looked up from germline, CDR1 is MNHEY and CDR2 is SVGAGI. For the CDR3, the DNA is TGTGCCAGCAGGAGCCAACCGGGACAGAGCTATGGCTACACCTTC. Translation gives CASRSQPGQSYGYTF.

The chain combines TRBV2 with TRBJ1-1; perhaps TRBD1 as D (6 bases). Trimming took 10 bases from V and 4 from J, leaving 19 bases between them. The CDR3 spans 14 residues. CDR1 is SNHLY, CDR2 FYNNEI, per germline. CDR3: CATKGEGVSTEAFF. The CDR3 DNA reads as TGTGCCACCAAAGGGGAGGGGGTGAGCACTGAAGCTTTCTTT.

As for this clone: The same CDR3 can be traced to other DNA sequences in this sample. CDR3 loop: CASSPGLAQETQYF. The DNA of the CDR3 is TGCGCCAGCAGCCCGGGACTGGCCCAAGAGACCCAGTACTTC. The chain couples TRBV5-1 to TRBJ2-5; D might be TRBD2 (6 bases). The germline gives CDR1 SGHRS, CDR2 YFSETQ. Trimming cost V 4 bases and J 1 base, with 11 bases left between them. The CDR3 covers 14 residues.

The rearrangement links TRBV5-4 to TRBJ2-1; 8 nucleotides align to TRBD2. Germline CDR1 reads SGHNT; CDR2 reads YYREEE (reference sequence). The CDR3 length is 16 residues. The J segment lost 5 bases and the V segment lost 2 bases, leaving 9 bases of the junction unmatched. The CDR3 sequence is CASSFNPGGGNNEQFF. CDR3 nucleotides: TGTGCCAGCAGCTTCAATCCCGGGGGGGGGAACAATGAGCAGTTCTTC.

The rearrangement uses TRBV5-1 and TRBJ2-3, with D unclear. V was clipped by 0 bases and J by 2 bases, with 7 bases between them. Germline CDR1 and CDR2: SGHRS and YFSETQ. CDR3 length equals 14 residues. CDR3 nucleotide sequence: TGCGCCAGCAGCTTGGTTGGCCCCACAGATACGCAGTATTTT. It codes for CASSLVGPTDTQYF.

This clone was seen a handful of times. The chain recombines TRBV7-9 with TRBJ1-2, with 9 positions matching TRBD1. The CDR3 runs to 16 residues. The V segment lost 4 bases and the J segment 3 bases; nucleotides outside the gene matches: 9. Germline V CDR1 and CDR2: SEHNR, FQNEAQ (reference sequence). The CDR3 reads CASSSPLTGGDYGYTF. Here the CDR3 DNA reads TGTGCCAGCAGCTCCCCTTTGACAGGGGGGGACTATGGCTACACCTTC.

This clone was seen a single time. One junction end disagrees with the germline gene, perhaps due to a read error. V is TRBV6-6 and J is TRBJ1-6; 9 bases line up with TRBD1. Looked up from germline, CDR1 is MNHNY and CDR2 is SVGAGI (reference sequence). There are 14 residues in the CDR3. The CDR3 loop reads CATSRDRVDSPLHF. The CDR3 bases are TGTGCCACCAGTCGGGACAGGGTGGATTCACCCCTCCACTTT.

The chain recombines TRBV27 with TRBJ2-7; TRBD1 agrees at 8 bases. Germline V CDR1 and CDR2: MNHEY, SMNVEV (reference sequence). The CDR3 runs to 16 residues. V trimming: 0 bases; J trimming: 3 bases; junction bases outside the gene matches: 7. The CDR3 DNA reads TGTGCCAGCAGTTTATCGATCGGACAGGGCATCTACGAGCAGTACGTC. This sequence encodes CASSLSIGQGIYEQYV.

CDR3 loop: CASSPLAGTDTQYF. The CDR3 coding sequence is TGTGCCAGCAGTCCACTAGCTGGCACAGATACGCAGTATTTT. The chain carries TRBV6-5 and TRBJ2-3; TRBD2 might be the D (6 bases). V was clipped by 5 bases and J by 1 base, with 10 bases between them. Germline CDR1 and CDR2: MNHEY and SVGAGI. CDR3 length: 14 residues.

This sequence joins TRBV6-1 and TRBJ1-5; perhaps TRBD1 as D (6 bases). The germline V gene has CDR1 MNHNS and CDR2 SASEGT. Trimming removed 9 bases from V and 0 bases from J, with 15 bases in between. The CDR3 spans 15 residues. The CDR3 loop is CASARGGNSNQPQHF. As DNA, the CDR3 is TGTGCCAGTGCCCGAGGGGGTAATAGCAATCAGCCCCAGCATTTT.

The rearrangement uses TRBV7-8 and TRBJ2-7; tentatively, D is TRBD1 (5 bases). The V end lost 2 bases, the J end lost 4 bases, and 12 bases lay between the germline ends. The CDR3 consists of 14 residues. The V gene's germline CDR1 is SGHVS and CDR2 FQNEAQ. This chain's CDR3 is CASSLQGVGYEQYV. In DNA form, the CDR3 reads TGTGCCAGCAGCTTACAAGGGGTGGGTTACGAGCAGTACGTC.

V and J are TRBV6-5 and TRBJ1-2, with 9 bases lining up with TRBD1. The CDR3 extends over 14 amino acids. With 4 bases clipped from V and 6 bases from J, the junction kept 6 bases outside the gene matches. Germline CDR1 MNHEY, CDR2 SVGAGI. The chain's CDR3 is CASSSGTGRDGYTF. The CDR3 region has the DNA TGTGCCAGCAGTTCCGGGACAGGGAGGGATGGCTACACCTTC.

As DNA, the CDR3 is TGTGCCAGTAAAAGGGACAGGGGAAACACAGATACGCAGTATTTT. Translated: CASKRDRGNTDTQYF. V usage is TRBV19 and J usage is TRBJ2-3; 10 nucleotides line up with TRBD1. V lost 7 bases, J lost 2 bases, and 6 bases stayed unmatched. The CDR3 extends over 15 amino acids. The germline CDR1 and CDR2 sequences are LNHDA and SQIVND (reference sequence).

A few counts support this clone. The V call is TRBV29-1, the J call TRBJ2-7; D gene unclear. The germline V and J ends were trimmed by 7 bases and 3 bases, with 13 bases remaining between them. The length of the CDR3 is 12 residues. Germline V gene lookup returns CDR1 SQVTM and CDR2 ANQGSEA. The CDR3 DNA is TGCAGCGCTTCGTTGGCAGACTACGAGCAGTACTTC. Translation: CSASLADYEQYF.

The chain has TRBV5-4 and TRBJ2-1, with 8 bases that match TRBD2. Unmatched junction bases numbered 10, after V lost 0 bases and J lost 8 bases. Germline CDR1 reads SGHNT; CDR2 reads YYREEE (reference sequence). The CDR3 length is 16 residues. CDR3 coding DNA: TGTGCCAGCAGCTTGGAAGCGGGACTAGGTAGGGATGAGCAGTTCTTC. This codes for CASSLEAGLGRDEQFF.

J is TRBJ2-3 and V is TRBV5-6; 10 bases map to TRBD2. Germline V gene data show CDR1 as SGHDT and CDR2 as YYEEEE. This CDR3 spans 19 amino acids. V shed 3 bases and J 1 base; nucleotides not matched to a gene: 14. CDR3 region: CASSSIGGGLAERTDTQYF. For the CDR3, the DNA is TGTGCCAGCAGCTCGATAGGGGGAGGACTAGCGGAGCGCACAGATACGCAGTATTTT.

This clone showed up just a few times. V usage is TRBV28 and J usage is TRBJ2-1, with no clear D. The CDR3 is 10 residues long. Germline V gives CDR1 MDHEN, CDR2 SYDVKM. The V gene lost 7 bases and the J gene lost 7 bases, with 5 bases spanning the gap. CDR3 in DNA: TGTGCCAGCATTCCGAATGAGCAGTTCTTC. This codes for CASIPNEQFF.

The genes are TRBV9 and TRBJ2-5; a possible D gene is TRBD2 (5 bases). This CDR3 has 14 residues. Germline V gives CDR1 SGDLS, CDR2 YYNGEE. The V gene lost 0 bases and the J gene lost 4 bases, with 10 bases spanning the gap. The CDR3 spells CASSVGNAGETQYF. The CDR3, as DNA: TGTGCCAGCAGCGTAGGTAATGCGGGAGAGACCCAGTACTTC. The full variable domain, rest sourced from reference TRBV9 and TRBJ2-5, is DSGVTQTPKHLITATGQRVTLRCSPRSGDLSVYWYQQSLDQGLQFLIQYYNGEERAKGNILERFSAQQFPDLHSELNLSSLELGDSALYFCASSVGNAGETQYFGPGTRLLVL.

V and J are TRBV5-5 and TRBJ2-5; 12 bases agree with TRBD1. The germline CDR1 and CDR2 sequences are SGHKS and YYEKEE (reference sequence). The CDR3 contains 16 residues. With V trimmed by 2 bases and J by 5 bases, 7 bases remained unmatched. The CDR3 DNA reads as TGTGCCAGCAGCTTTGCCGGGACAGGGGGCTGGGAGACCCAGTACTTC. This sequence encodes CASSFAGTGGWETQYF. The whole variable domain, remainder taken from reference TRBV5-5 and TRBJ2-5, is DAGVTQSPTHLIKTRGQQVTLRCSPISGHKSVSWYQQVLGQGPQFIFQYYEKEERGRGNFPDRFSARQFPNYSSELNVNALLLGDSALYLCASSFAGTGGWETQYFGPGTRLLVL.

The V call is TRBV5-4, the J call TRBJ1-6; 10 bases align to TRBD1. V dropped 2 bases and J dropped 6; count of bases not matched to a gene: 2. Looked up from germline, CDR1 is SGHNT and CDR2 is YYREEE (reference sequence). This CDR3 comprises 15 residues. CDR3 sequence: CASSFRQGANSPLHF. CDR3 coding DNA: TGTGCCAGCAGCTTCCGACAGGGGGCTAATTCACCCCTCCACTTT.

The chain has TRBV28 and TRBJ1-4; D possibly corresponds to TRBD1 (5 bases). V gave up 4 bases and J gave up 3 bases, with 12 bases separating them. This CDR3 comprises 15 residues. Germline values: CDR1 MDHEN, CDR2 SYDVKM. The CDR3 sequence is CASSYTGSANEKLFF. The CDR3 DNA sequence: TGTGCCAGCAGTTATACAGGTTCAGCTAATGAAAAACTGTTTTTT. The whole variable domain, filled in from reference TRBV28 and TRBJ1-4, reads DVKVTQSSRYLVKRTGEKVFLECVQDMDHENMFWYRQDPGLGLRLIYFSYDVKMKEKGDIPEGYSVSREKKERFSLILESASTNQTSMYLCASSYTGSANEKLFFGSGTQLSVL.

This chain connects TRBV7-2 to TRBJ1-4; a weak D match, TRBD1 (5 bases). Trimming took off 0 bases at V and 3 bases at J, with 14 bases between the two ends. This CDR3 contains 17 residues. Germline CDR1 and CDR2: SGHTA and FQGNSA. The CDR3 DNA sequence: TGTGCCAGCAGCTTAGCGGTGTGGTCAGGGTCTAATGAAAAACTGTTTTTT. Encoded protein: CASSLAVWSGSNEKLFF.

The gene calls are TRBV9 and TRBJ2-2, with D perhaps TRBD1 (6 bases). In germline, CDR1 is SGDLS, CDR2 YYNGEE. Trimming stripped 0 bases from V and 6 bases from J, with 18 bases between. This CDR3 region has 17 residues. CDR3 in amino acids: CASSVGGLNTAAGELFF. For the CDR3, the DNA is TGTGCCAGCAGCGTAGGGGGGCTGAACACGGCGGCCGGGGAGCTGTTTTTT.

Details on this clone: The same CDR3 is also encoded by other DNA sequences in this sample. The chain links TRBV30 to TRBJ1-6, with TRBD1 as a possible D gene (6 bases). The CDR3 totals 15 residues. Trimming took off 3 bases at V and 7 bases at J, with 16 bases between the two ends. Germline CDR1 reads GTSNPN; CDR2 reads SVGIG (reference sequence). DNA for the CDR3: TGTGCCTGGAGCGTATGGGGACAAGGGAATTCACCCCTCCACTTT. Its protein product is CAWSVWGQGNSPLHF. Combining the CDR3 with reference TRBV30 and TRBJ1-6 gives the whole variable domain SQTIHQWPATLVQPVGSPLSLECTVEGTSNPNLYWYRQAAGRGLQLLFYSVGIGQISSEVPQNLSASRPQDRQFILSSKKLLLSDSGFYLCAWSVWGQGNSPLHFGNGTRLTVT.